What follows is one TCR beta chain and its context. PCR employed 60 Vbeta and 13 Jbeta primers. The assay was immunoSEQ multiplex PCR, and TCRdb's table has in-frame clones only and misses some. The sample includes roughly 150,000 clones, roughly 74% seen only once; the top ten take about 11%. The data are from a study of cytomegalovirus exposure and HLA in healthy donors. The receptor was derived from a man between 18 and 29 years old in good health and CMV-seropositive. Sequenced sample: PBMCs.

The CDR3 is CASSLAGVRGDTQYF. The CDR3 DNA reads as TGTGCCAGCTCCCTAGCGGGGGTGCGTGGAGATACGCAGTATTTT. The gene calls are TRBV18 and TRBJ2-3; 10 bases match TRBD2. The CDR3 covers 15 residues. Germline V gene data show CDR1 as KGHSH and CDR2 as LQKENI. J gave up 5 bases and V 6 bases, and 8 bases lay outside the gene matches.